This T cell receptor (beta chain) appears in the sequencing data of a study of T cells in Graves' hyperthyroidism and ophthalmopathy (dated 2019 in TCRdb). Broadly, across the study: A discovery cohort of about 96 patients, about 44 with Graves' ophthalmopathy and over 55 with stable Graves' hyperthyroidism, was used to find distinguishing TCR V-J signatures. Whether ophthalmopathy could be predicted prospectively was tested in an independent validation cohort made up of about 20 hyperthyroidism patients plus 17 patients who later progressed to ophthalmopathy. The approximately 90 discovery patients were randomly split 7:3 into training and test sets. Thyroid tissue and blood T-cell repertoires from six or seven Graves' hyperthyroidism patients were also compared in the study. Once sampling was done, hyperthyroidism patients were given methimazole at a starting dose of 30 mg daily, whereas ophthalmopathy patients were given high-dose intravenous methylprednisolone. The paper reports TCR Vbeta CDR3 sequencing of 140 or so peripheral blood samples: some 41 ophthalmopathy, about 75 hyperthyroidism and around 17 progressor patients.

Summary of the overall study and its limitations: During validation, the model predicted progression to ophthalmopathy a median of about 6.5 months ahead of onset, with roughly 65% sensitivity and 72% to 85% specificity. Most expanded thyroid clonotypes (frequency above 0.001) were also found in blood, which suggests that blood repertoires may mirror thyroid immune responses. Sample size was not statistically predetermined, and blinding of investigators to group allocation was not performed. A 13 V-J signature model separated ophthalmopathy from stable hyperthyroidism, with 87.88% sensitivity and 81.08% specificity in cross-validation and 80%/75% in testing.

Amplification of TCR beta CDR3 regions was carried out from RNA transcripts. A first-round RT-PCR of the TCR CDR3 used the HTBI primer set with the Qiagen OneStep RT-PCR kit. A second multiplex PCR round built the libraries, followed by size selection and purification. Paired-end sequencing of the libraries was performed with 100 bp reads on an Illumina HiSeq2000. Turning to the authors' computational methods: SOAPnuke was used to process the raw data, removing reads that contained adapters or uncalled bases, had a mean Phred below 15, or lacked an exact match to the constant primer or identifier. COPE v1.2.5 was used to merge high-quality paired reads, and clonotypes were defined as unique nucleotide sequences. Clonotypes were aligned to IMGT TRBV, TRBD and TRBJ reference segments using MiTCR v1.1. The analysis was restricted to V-J combinations with a frequency above 0.0001, which together covered just over 98% of the repertoires. A TCS score was defined as the ratio of F50 (clonal expansion) to E x V (chaos), with BLOSUM62-based TCRdist applied between CDR3 peptides within each V-J. Welch's t-statistics and random forest reduced 450 to 600 V-J features to under 15, which were used in a naive Bayes classifier (R e1071). Thyroid-blood repertoire similarity was quantified with the Morisita-Horn index. The raw public reads went through TCRdb reprocessing: fastp at Q25, MiXCR clone calling, in-frame beta chains kept. Entries that share a CDR3 protein sequence are merged under the most common genes and DNA. The V and J calls and clone size come from TCRdb's table, not from the authors' own analysis. A total of 540,000 or so distinct CDR3 sequences appear in this sample, 46% of them only once. The ten most abundant clones make up 15% to 20% of the sample.

Exclusion was applied to patients with uncontrolled infections, other autoimmune diseases, pregnancy or lactation. Diagnoses were established on the basis of clinical symptoms, serum thyroxine and TRAb, thyroid ultrasound, and orbital computed tomography. Total RNA was extracted with Trizol reagent, and quality was checked on an Agilent 2100 Bioanalyzer. After removal of 6 bases from V and 4 bases from J, the junction retains 8 bases not matched to a gene. CDR1 and CDR2 were assigned from the germline V gene as SGHTA and FQGNSA. From cysteine to phenylalanine, the CDR3 is 14 amino acids long. Only CDR3 DNA remains: 42 bases, in frame from the first base. This clonotype was observed a single time. No antigen is known for it. No base quality values were provided; no much bigger clone lies one nucleotide off. One read yields weak evidence.

This TCR was recovered from an adult woman with Graves' disease, either hyperthyroidism or ophthalmopathy (not recorded which). Specimen: peripheral blood or thyroid tissue (not recorded which). The V and J segments used are TRBV7-2 and TRBJ1-2; 7 central bases correspond to TRBD1. In nucleotides, the sequence is TGTGCCAGCAGGGCGGGACAGCTTCGCTATGGCTACACCTTC. This translates into CASRAGQLRYGYTF. Supplemented by the reference TRBV7-2 and TRBJ1-2 proteins around the CDR3, the complete variable domain is GAGVSQSPSNKVTEKGKDVELRCDPISGHTALYWYRQSLGQGLEFLIYFQGNSAPDKSGLPSDRFSAERTGGSVSTLTIQRTQQEDSAVYLCASRAGQLRYGYTFGSGTRLTVV.